Listed here are 25 T cell receptor beta chains from one sample, sequenced in a study of identical twins. TCRdb itself ran the 5' RACE reads through MiXCR, one entry per CDR3 protein. The sample yields around 690,000 distinct CDR3 sequences, 21% seen once. In addition, the sample was reused for a study of T cells expressing NK-cell markers.

Source material: PBMCs. The receptors here all came from a woman aged 18-29 years in good health.

This clonotype was seen more than once but under ten times. The chain joins TRBV20-1 to TRBJ2-3, with D tentatively TRBD1 or TRBD2 (6 bases each). Germline assignment: CDR1 DFQATT and CDR2 SNEGSKA (reference sequence). This CDR3 is built from 17 residues. V was clipped by 0 bases and J by 2 bases, with 18 bases between them. The CDR3 coding sequence is TGCAGTGCTAGAGATCCGGGGCAAAGGGGGGCCACAGATACGCAGTATTTT. Amino acid sequence: CSARDPGQRGATDTQYF.

The DNA for the CDR3 is TGCGCCAGCAGCTTGCTTACGTACCAAGAGACCCAGTACTTC. Its translation is CASSLLTYQETQYF. The rearrangement uses TRBV5-1 and TRBJ2-5; no reliable D call. Trimming took 1 base from V and 0 from J, leaving 7 bases between them. CDR1 is SGHRS and CDR2 is YFSETQ in the germline V gene. The CDR3 is 14 residues long.

The V call is TRBV7-9, the J call TRBJ1-2; D unclear. Trimming took 1 base from V and 8 from J, leaving 8 bases between them. The length of the CDR3 is 12 residues. The germline CDR1 and CDR2 sequences are SEHNR and FQNEAQ (reference sequence). CDR3 protein: CASSLDFGGYTF. CDR3 nucleotide sequence: TGTGCCAGCAGCTTAGACTTTGGAGGCTACACCTTC.

This clonotype was seen at least ten times. This rearrangement joins TRBV10-3 to TRBJ1-1; D possibly corresponds to TRBD1 (5 bases). Germline CDR1 reads ENHRY; CDR2 reads SYGVKD. The CDR3 loop spans 15 amino acids. V was cut by 0 bases and J by 11 bases, with 19 bases left in between. The CDR3 spells CAISESGVIITPAFF. The CDR3 DNA follows: TGTGCCATCAGTGAGTCAGGGGTGATTATAACGCCGGCTTTCTTT.

The chain couples TRBV5-1 to TRBJ2-1; D possibly matches TRBD1 or TRBD2 (6 bases each). This CDR3 region has 15 residues. The germline V gene has CDR1 SGHRS and CDR2 YFSETQ. Trimming left V 0 bases short and J 6 bases short, with 13 bases between. CDR3 sequence reads: CASSLAVRGGNEQFF. CDR3 sequence (DNA): TGCGCCAGCAGCTTGGCCGTCAGGGGAGGCAATGAGCAGTTCTTC. Filled out from reference TRBV5-1 and TRBJ2-1, the complete variable domain reads KAGVTQTPRYLIKTRGQQVTLSCSPISGHRSVSWYQQTPGQGLQFLFEYFSETQRNKGNFPGRFSGRQFSNSRSEMNVSTLELGDSALYLCASSLAVRGGNEQFFGPGTRLTVL.

This clonotype was seen many times. The rearrangement joins TRBV4-3 to TRBJ2-1; 8 bases line up with TRBD2. Trimming at V came to 1 base and at J to 6 bases, leaving 5 bases not matched to a gene. The CDR3 is made up of 15 amino acids. Germline V gives CDR1 LGHNA, CDR2 YSLEER. CDR3 in amino acids: CASSQGTSYVNEQFF. The CDR3 bases are TGCGCCAGCAGCCAAGGGACTAGCTATGTCAATGAGCAGTTCTTC.

This clonotype has ten or more counts. The CDR3: CSVETGTGDYEQYF. In DNA form, the CDR3 reads TGCAGCGTTGAGACGGGGACAGGAGACTACGAGCAGTACTTC. The rearrangement links TRBV29-1 to TRBJ2-7, with 8 positions matching TRBD1. The CDR3 is made up of 14 amino acids. Looked up from germline, CDR1 is SQVTM and CDR2 is ANQGSEA. The junction had 7 bases not matched to a gene; V was cut back by 3 bases and J by 3 bases.

This clonotype came up a few times. J is TRBJ2-3 and V is TRBV5-1; D call uncertain. Germline CDR1 SGHRS, CDR2 YFSETQ. V lost 6 bases, J lost 2 bases, and 13 bases lay in between. There are 14 residues in the CDR3. This chain's CDR3 is CASTLPGVTDTQYF. The CDR3 bases are TGCGCCAGCACCCTACCAGGCGTCACAGATACGCAGTATTTT.

This clonotype was observed at least ten times. The chain joins TRBV6-2 or TRBV6-3 to TRBJ1-1, with D hard to call. The CDR3 length is 16 residues. Trimming removed 7 bases from V and 3 bases from J, with 21 bases in between. Germline-derived CDR1 and CDR2 are MNHEY and SVGEGT. The CDR3 coding sequence is TGTGCCAGCACCTTCTCGGTAGGCAACGGGGACACTGAAGCTTTCTTT. Translated: CASTFSVGNGDTEAFF.

The sample holds a few counts of this clonotype. The rearrangement links TRBV19 to TRBJ2-5; D is unclear. V shed 5 bases and J shed 2 bases, with 15 bases lying between them. The CDR3 spans 15 residues. Germline V gene lookup returns CDR1 LNHDA and CDR2 SQIVND (reference sequence). CDR3 residues: CASSRAYLTQETQYF. The CDR3 DNA is TGTGCCAGTAGTCGCGCATACCTGACACAAGAGACCCAGTACTTC.

This chain links TRBV9 with TRBJ1-2, with TRBD1 as a possible D gene (5 bases). Trimming removed 4 bases at V and 9 bases at J, with 19 bases between. The V gene's germline CDR1 is SGDLS and CDR2 YYNGEE. This CDR3 is built from 14 residues. CDR3 nucleotide sequence: TGTGCCAGCAGCCCCCGAGGGGAACTATGGCGCTACACCTTC. This translates into CASSPRGELWRYTF.

This clonotype has a single count. This chain connects TRBV18 to TRBJ1-2; possible D gene TRBD1, 5 bases. V shed 3 bases and J shed 8 bases, with 16 bases lying between them. This CDR3 has 14 amino acids. Germline values: CDR1 KGHSH, CDR2 LQKENI. The CDR3 coding sequence is TGTGCCAGCTCACCGCCGGGACGATCGGGCGGCTACACCTTC. Its translation: CASSPPGRSGGYTF.

Many counts were recorded for this clonotype. CDR3 sequence: CASSPGLVGGELFF. The CDR3 DNA reads TGTGCCAGCAGTCCCGGACTAGTGGGCGGGGAGCTGTTTTTT. The chain is built from TRBV6-1 and TRBJ2-2; TRBD2 agrees at 7 bases. With 5 bases clipped from V and 7 bases from J, the junction kept 7 bases outside the gene matches. The CDR3 length is 14 residues. The germline CDR1 and CDR2 sequences are MNHNS and SASEGT.

This clonotype occurred a few times. This chain joins TRBV7-2 and TRBJ2-2; the D gene is possibly TRBD2 (6 bases). V lost 2 bases and J 6 bases, leaving 13 bases between the germline ends. Germline CDR1 reads SGHTA; CDR2 reads FQGNSA. This CDR3 spans 15 amino acids. In DNA, the CDR3 is TGTGCCAGCAGCTTATCCCTGTGGAGGGCCGGGGAGCTGTTTTTT. Translation gives CASSLSLWRAGELFF.

This clonotype has more than one count but fewer than ten. J is TRBJ2-2 and V is TRBV11-2; 8 bases agree with TRBD2. The V gene end was trimmed by 4 bases and the J gene end by 5 bases; junction bases not matched to a gene: 9. Germline values: CDR1 SGHAT, CDR2 FQNNGV. The CDR3 has 16 amino acids. The CDR3 DNA sequence: TGTGCCAGCAGCTCATTAGCGGGAAGGGGTACCGGGGAGCTGTTTTTT. Its protein is CASSSLAGRGTGELFF.

The V and J genes are TRBV20-1 and TRBJ1-2; no definite D call. V lost 3 bases to trimming and J lost 7 bases, with 6 bases between them. The CDR3 totals 10 residues. Germline-derived CDR1 and CDR2 are DFQATT and SNEGSKA (reference sequence). The CDR3 spells CSASGPGYTF. CDR3 DNA: TGCAGTGCTAGCGGGCCTGGCTACACCTTC.

The chain uses TRBV29-1 and TRBJ2-3; 7 positions agree with TRBD1. V lost 6 bases to trimming and J lost 2 bases; unmatched junction nucleotides: 17. Per the germline V gene, CDR1 is SQVTM and CDR2 is ANQGSEA. The CDR3 totals 17 residues. The CDR3 spells CSVGRAAGGLITDTQYF. Written as DNA, the CDR3 is TGCAGCGTCGGGCGGGCGGCAGGGGGATTAATCACAGATACGCAGTATTTT.

J is TRBJ1-2 and V is TRBV6-1, with D uncertain. Between the trimmed V and J ends, which lost 5 bases and 0 bases, there was a span of 16 bases. This CDR3 region has 16 residues. Per the germline V gene, CDR1 is MNHNS and CDR2 is SASEGT. CDR3 nucleotides: TGTGCCAGCAGTCGCGGCCGAAAGGGCGCTAACTATGGCTACACCTTC. Translation gives CASSRGRKGANYGYTF.

This chain joins TRBV9 and TRBJ2-7, with D possibly being TRBD2 (5 bases). This CDR3 is built from 12 residues. Germline CDR1 SGDLS, CDR2 YYNGEE. V lost 0 bases and J lost 6, with 7 bases in between. The CDR3 bases are TGTGCCAGCAGCGTAGATGAGGGCGAGCAGTACTTC. This translates into CASSVDEGEQYF.

In this sample, this clonotype turned up many times. The V and J genes are TRBV12-3 or TRBV12-4 and TRBJ1-2; possibly TRBD1 for D (5 bases). Trimming took off 4 bases at V and 7 bases at J, with 7 bases between the two ends. This CDR3 contains 11 residues. The CDR3 reads CASSWGGGYTF. In nucleotides, the CDR3 is TGTGCCAGCAGTTGGGGGGGTGGCTACACCTTC.

This chain uses TRBV10-2 with TRBJ2-3; D uncertain. With 7 bases removed from V and 3 bases from J, the gap between germline ends came to 11 bases. Germline CDR1 is WSHSY and CDR2 is SAAADI. There are 13 residues in the CDR3. The CDR3 here is CASTPSRTDTQYF. CDR3 in DNA: TGCGCCAGCACGCCTAGTCGGACAGATACGCAGTATTTT.

The count of this clonotype is one. The chain joins TRBV7-9 to TRBJ2-1; 9 bases agree with TRBD2. Germline assignment: CDR1 SEHNR and CDR2 FQNEAQ (reference sequence). The CDR3 spans 17 residues. J lost 3 bases, V lost 5 bases, and 11 bases had no gene match. CDR3 region: CASSDSAAGGIYNEQFF. CDR3 nucleotides: TGTGCCAGCAGCGACTCTGCGGCGGGGGGGATCTACAATGAGCAGTTCTTC. The entire variable domain, with the rest obtained from reference TRBV7-9 and TRBJ2-1, is as follows: DTGVSQNPRHKITKRGQNVTFRCDPISEHNRLYWYRQTLGQGPEFLTYFQNEAQLEKSRLLSDRFSAERPKGSFSTLEIQRTEQGDSAMYLCASSDSAAGGIYNEQFFGPGTRLTVL.

The chain links TRBV27 to TRBJ2-1; 16 positions match TRBD2. From germline, CDR1 is MNHEY and CDR2 SMNVEV (reference sequence). Unmatched junction bases numbered 8, after V lost 6 bases and J lost 3 bases. CDR3 size: 18 residues. The DNA for the CDR3 is TGTGCCAGCAGCCTGGGACTAGCGGGAGGGCCGGTCTACAATGAGCAGTTCTTC. Its protein is CASSLGLAGGPVYNEQFF.

This clonotype has more than one count but fewer than ten. The chain is built from TRBV11-2 and TRBJ2-1; D uncertain. The CDR3 consists of 14 residues. CDR1 is SGHAT, CDR2 FQNNGV, per germline. Trimming cost V 3 bases and J 7 bases, with 13 bases left between them. CDR3 DNA: TGTGCCAGCAGCTTCCAGACCGATAATAATGAGCAGTTCTTC. Translating gives CASSFQTDNNEQFF.

CDR3 bases: TGTGCCAGCACCCCGGGAAGGGACAGGGGTTCAGATACGCAGTATTTT. Its protein product is CASTPGRDRGSDTQYF. The chain combines TRBV12-3 or TRBV12-4 with TRBJ2-3, with TRBD1 matching 10 bases. The CDR3 length is 16 residues. V was pared by 7 bases and J by 4 bases, with 11 bases of the junction left unmatched.